A selection of T cell receptor beta chains follows, all from one sample in a study of regulatory T cells in long-lasting Graves disease. TCRdb used MiXCR to reprocess the multiplex PCR reads, holding one entry per CDR3 protein. The table shows 320,000 or so distinct CDR3 sequences, with approximately 20% occurring only once. The source was peripheral blood mononuclear cells (PBMCs), collected at new diagnosis, from a patient treated with antithyroid drugs. All receptors come from a female donor with Graves disease. CDR3s include the opening cysteine and the closing phenylalanine or tryptophan. The D gene is left open where the match is weak. Not every row has a clone size; where given, it reads once, few, many or a size class.

CASGLAGGTDEETQYF | TGTGCTAGTGGTTTGGCTGGTGGGACAGACGAAGAGACCCAGTACTTC | TRBD1 | TRBJ2-5 | TRBV12-5 | -
CASSTNRDNEQFF | TGTGCCAGCAGCACGAACCGGGACAATGAGCAGTTCTTC | - | TRBJ2-1 | TRBV11-3 | many
CASSPWTDLAGEQYF | TGTGCCAGCAGCCCCTGGACAGACTTGGCGGGGGAGCAGTACTTC | - | TRBJ2-7 | TRBV3-1 | -
CASSSLREGLYNEQFF | TGTGCCAGCAGTTCCCTCAGGGAGGGCCTGTACAATGAGCAGTTCTTC | TRBD2 | TRBJ2-1 | TRBV28 | many
CASSRTGPETQYF | TGTGCCAGCAGCCGGACAGGGCCAGAGACCCAGTACTTC | TRBD1 | TRBJ2-5 | TRBV28 | -
CASSLYAGVREQYF | TGTGCCAGCAGCTTGTATGCGGGAGTGCGCGAGCAGTACTTC | TRBD2 | TRBJ2-7 | TRBV5-5 | few
CASSILAWEQFF | TGTGCCAGCAGCATACTAGCGTGGGAGCAGTTCTTC | TRBD2 | TRBJ2-1 | TRBV28 | many
CASSPGSSSGSRYEQYF | TGTGCCAGCAGCCCCGGTTCCTCTAGCGGGAGTCGCTACGAGCAGTACTTC | TRBD2 | TRBJ2-7 | TRBV14 | many
CSAYIAGDTGELFF | TGCAGTGCTTATATAGCGGGAGACACCGGGGAGCTGTTTTTT | TRBD2 | TRBJ2-2 | TRBV20-1 | -
CASSLDRGPGGELFF | TGCGCCAGCAGCTTGGACAGGGGGCCTGGCGGGGAGCTGTTTTTT | TRBD1 | TRBJ2-2 | TRBV5-1 | many
CASSALEASTDTQYF | TGTGCCAGCAGCGCACTCGAGGCTAGCACAGATACGCAGTATTTT | - | TRBJ2-3 | TRBV9 | many
CASSLRALLGGSYNEQFF | TGTGCCAGCAGCTTAAGGGCCCTCCTAGGCGGCTCGTACAATGAGCAGTTCTTC | - | TRBJ2-1 | TRBV11-1 | many
CASSYLSGGEQFF | TGTGCCAGCAGTTACCTTAGCGGGGGGGAGCAGTTCTTC | TRBD2 | TRBJ2-1 | TRBV6-5 | -
CASSLARGLEQYF | TGTGCCAGCAGCTTAGCCCGGGGGCTCGAGCAGTACTTC | - | TRBJ2-7 | TRBV7-9 | many
CASSPGSRGTDTQYF | TGTGCCAGCAGTCCAGGGAGCAGGGGAACAGATACGCAGTATTTT | - | TRBJ2-3 | TRBV12-3/TRBV12-4 | many
CASSLSGRGETQYF | TGCGCCAGCAGCTTGAGCGGGAGAGGAGAGACCCAGTACTTC | TRBD2 | TRBJ2-5 | TRBV5-1 | many
CASSLGGFMNTEAFF | TGTGCCAGCAGCCTGGGGGGATTCATGAACACTGAAGCTTTCTTT | - | TRBJ1-1 | TRBV7-9 | -
CASSTTGESETQYF | TGTGCCAGCAGCACGACAGGGGAATCAGAGACCCAGTACTTC | TRBD1 | TRBJ2-5 | TRBV28 | many
CASSLPRTGGIETQYF | TGTGCCAGCAGCCTGCCCAGGACAGGGGGCATAGAGACCCAGTACTTC | TRBD1 | TRBJ2-5 | TRBV28 | many
CASSPVAGGPEEQYF | TGTGCCAGTAGTCCCGTAGCGGGAGGGCCTGAGGAGCAGTACTTC | TRBD2 | TRBJ2-7 | TRBV19 | -
CASSFGQGVVNEQFF | TGCGCCAGCAGCTTTGGACAGGGTGTAGTGAATGAGCAGTTCTTC | TRBD1 | TRBJ2-1 | TRBV5-1 | many
CASSVGSGAKNIQYF | TGTGCCAGCTCCGTCGGGAGTGGGGCCAAAAACATTCAGTACTTC | - | TRBJ2-4 | TRBV9 | few
CASSRQGFNEKLFF | TGTGCCAGCAGCCGACAGGGTTTTAATGAAAAACTGTTTTTT | TRBD1 | TRBJ1-4 | TRBV3-1 | -
CASSEAGSTVEAFF | TGTGCCAGCAGTGAAGCGGGGTCAACTGTAGAGGCTTTCTTT | - | TRBJ1-1 | TRBV6-2/TRBV6-3 | few
CASAKTSGSDEQYF | TGTGCCAGCGCGAAGACTAGCGGGAGCGACGAGCAGTACTTC | TRBD2 | TRBJ2-7 | TRBV3-1 | many
CASSGAYTQYF | TGTGCCAGCAGTGGGGCATATACGCAGTATTTT | - | TRBJ2-3 | TRBV12-3/TRBV12-4 | many
CSVAKVVGGRTDTQYF | TGCAGCGTTGCCAAGGTCGTAGGGGGCAGAACAGATACGCAGTATTTT | TRBD1 | TRBJ2-3 | TRBV29-1 | many
CASSLSRFWSYQETQYF | TGTGCCAGCAGCTTATCGCGTTTTTGGAGTTATCAAGAGACCCAGTACTTC | - | TRBJ2-5 | TRBV7-2 | many
CSARDARNYGYTF | TGCAGTGCTAGAGACGCCAGAAACTATGGCTACACCTTC | - | TRBJ1-2 | TRBV20-1 | many
CASSQWSNEQYF | TGTGCCAGCAGCCAATGGAGCAACGAGCAGTACTTC | - | TRBJ2-7 | TRBV3-1 | few
CATRTGKETQYF | TGTGCCACCAGGACAGGAAAGGAGACCCAGTACTTC | TRBD1 | TRBJ2-5 | TRBV7-9 | -
CASSQDQGAGTEAFF | TGTGCCAGCAGCCAAGATCAGGGGGCGGGGACTGAAGCTTTCTTT | TRBD1 | TRBJ1-1 | TRBV4-2 | -
CASIEGWGNEQYF | TGTGCCAGCATTGAGGGCTGGGGGAACGAGCAGTACTTC | - | TRBJ2-7 | TRBV2 | many
CASSTIRGANVLTF | TGTGCCAGCAGTACCATCCGGGGGGCCAACGTCCTGACTTTC | - | TRBJ2-6 | TRBV12-3/TRBV12-4 | many
CASSLGGTVNYGYTF | TGTGCCAGCAGCTTGGGGGGGACAGTAAACTATGGCTACACCTTC | TRBD1 | TRBJ1-2 | TRBV5-4 | -
CASRAGTSGTTGELFF | TGTGCCAGCAGAGCCGGGACTAGCGGGACCACCGGGGAGCTGTTTTTT | TRBD2 | TRBJ2-2 | TRBV5-4 | few
CASTPGRGGYTF | TGTGCCAGCACCCCGGGCCGAGGAGGCTACACCTTC | - | TRBJ1-2 | TRBV2 | -
CASSLRSSGTLQETQYF | TGTGCCAGCAGTTTACGCTCTAGCGGGACCCTGCAAGAGACCCAGTACTTC | TRBD2 | TRBJ2-5 | TRBV27 | many
CASTVRWAEAFF | TGTGCCAGCACCGTTAGGTGGGCTGAAGCTTTCTTT | - | TRBJ1-1 | TRBV12-3/TRBV12-4 | many
CASILSGSYDQCF | TGTGCCAGCATCCTTAGCGGGAGTTATGATCAGTGCTTC | TRBD2 | TRBJ2-1 | TRBV12-3/TRBV12-4 | -
CASSESAYEQYF | TGCGCCAGCAGTGAGTCTGCGTACGAGCAGTACTTC | - | TRBJ2-7 | TRBV10-2 | many
CASTVNGGLRQETQYF | TGCGCCAGCACCGTGAATGGGGGCTTGAGGCAAGAGACCCAGTACTTC | - | TRBJ2-5 | TRBV5-1 | many
CASSFGTSGRTGELFF | TGTGCCAGCAGCTTTGGGACTAGCGGGAGGACCGGGGAGCTGTTTTTT | TRBD2 | TRBJ2-2 | TRBV5-4 | once
CSAQMSSGNTIYF | TGCAGTGCTCAGATGAGCTCTGGAAACACCATATATTTT | - | TRBJ1-3 | TRBV20-1 | -
CASSATSEQFF | TGTGCCAGCAGTGCAACTAGCGAACAGTTCTTC | TRBD2 | TRBJ2-1 | TRBV6-1 | many
CASSAGQTSPYNEQFF | TGTGCCAGCAGCGCAGGACAGACCAGCCCCTACAATGAGCAGTTCTTC | - | TRBJ2-1 | TRBV9 | many
CSAIPGANEQFF | TGCAGTGCTATTCCAGGGGCCAATGAGCAGTTCTTC | - | TRBJ2-1 | TRBV20-1 | many
CASSSPFGASGSHRTDTQYF | TGTGCCAGTAGTTCTCCGTTTGGGGCTAGCGGGAGCCATCGCACAGATACGCAGTATTTT | TRBD2 | TRBJ2-3 | TRBV19 | once
CASSYGGGGYEQYF | TGTGCCAGCAGTTACGGGGGAGGGGGCTACGAGCAGTACTTC | - | TRBJ2-7 | TRBV6-2/TRBV6-3 | many
CASGTPGDSLNEKLFF | TGTGCCAGCGGCACCCCTGGGGACAGCCTTAATGAAAAACTGTTTTTT | TRBD1 | TRBJ1-4 | TRBV4-2 | -
CAAGGVNTGELFF | TGTGCCGCTGGGGGAGTTAACACCGGGGAGCTGTTTTTT | - | TRBJ2-2 | TRBV28 | many
CASMKGQGTYEQYF | TGTGCCAGCATGAAGGGACAGGGGACCTACGAGCAGTACTTC | TRBD1 | TRBJ2-7 | TRBV2 | many
CASSTRDRVSAGELFF | TGTGCCAGCAGCACCCGGGACCGAGTAAGCGCCGGGGAGCTGTTTTTT | - | TRBJ2-2 | TRBV9 | many